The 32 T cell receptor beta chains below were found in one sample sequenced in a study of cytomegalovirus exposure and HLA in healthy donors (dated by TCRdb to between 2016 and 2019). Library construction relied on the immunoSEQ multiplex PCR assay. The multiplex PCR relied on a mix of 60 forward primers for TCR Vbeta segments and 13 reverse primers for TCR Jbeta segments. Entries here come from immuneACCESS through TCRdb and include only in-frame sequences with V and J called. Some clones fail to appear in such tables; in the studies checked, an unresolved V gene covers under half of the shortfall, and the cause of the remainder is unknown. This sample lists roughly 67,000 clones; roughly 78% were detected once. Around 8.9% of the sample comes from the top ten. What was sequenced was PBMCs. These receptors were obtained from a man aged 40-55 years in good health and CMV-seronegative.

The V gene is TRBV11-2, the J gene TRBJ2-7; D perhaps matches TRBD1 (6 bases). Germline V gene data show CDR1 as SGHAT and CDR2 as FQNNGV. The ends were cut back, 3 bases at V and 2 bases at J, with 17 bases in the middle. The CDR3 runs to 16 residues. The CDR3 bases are TGTGCCAGCAGCTTGAGTCGACAGGTGGTTACCTACGAGCAGTACTTC. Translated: CASSLSRQVVTYEQYF.

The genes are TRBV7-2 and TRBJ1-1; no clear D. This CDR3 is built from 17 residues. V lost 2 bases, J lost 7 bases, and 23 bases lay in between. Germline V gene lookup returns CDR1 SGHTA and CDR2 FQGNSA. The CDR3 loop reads CASSLIPGGRAPYEAFF. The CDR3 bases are TGTGCCAGCAGCTTAATCCCCGGAGGGCGGGCCCCTTATGAAGCTTTCTTT.

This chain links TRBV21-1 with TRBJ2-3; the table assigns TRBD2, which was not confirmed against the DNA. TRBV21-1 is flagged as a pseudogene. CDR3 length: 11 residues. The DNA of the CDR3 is TGTGCCAGCAGCCGGACAGATACGCAGTATTTT. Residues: CASSRTDTQYF.

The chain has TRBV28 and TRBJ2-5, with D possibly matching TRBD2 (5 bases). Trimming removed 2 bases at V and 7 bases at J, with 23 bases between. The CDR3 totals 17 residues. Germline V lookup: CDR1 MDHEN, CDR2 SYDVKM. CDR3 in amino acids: CASSLDTWERQTWTQYF. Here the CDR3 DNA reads TGTGCCAGCAGTTTAGATACGTGGGAGCGGCAAACTTGGACCCAGTACTTC.

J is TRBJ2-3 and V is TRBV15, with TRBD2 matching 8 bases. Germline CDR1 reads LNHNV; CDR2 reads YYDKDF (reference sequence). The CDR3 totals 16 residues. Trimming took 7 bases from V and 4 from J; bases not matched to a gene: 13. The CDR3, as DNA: TGTGCCACCACCGGGACTAGTAAGATCTCCGCAGATACGCAGTATTTT. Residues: CATTGTSKISADTQYF.

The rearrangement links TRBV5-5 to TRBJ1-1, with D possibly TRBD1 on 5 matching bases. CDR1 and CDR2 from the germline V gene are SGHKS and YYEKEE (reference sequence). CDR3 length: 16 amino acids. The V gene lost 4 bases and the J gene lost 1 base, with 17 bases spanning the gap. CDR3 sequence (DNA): TGTGCCAGCAGCGAACTCCAGGGAGCGGGGAACACTGAAGCTTTCTTT. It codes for CASSELQGAGNTEAFF.

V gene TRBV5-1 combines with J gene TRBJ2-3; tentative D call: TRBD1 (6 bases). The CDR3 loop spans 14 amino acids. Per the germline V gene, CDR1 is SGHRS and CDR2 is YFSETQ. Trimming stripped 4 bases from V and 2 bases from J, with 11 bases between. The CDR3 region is CASSERDNTDTQYF. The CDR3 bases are TGCGCCAGCAGCGAACGGGACAACACAGATACGCAGTATTTT.

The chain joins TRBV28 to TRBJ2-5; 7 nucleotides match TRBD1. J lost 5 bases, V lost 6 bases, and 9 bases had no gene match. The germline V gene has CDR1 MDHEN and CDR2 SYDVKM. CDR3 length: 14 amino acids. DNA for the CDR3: TGTGCCAGCAGCTTCCTCAGGGGGACGGAGACCCAGTACTTC. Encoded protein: CASSFLRGTETQYF.

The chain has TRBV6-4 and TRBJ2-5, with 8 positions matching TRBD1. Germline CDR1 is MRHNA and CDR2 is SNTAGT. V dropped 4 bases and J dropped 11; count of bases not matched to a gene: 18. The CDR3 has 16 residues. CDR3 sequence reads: CASSVKSAQGDEEQYF. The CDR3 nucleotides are TGTGCCAGCAGTGTCAAATCGGCACAGGGGGACGAGGAGCAGTACTTC.

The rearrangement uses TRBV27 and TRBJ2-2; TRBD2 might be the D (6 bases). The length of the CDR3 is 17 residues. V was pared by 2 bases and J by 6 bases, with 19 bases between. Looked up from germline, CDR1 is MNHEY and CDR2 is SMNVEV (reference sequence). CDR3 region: CASSLTPGSGVAGELFF. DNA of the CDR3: TGTGCCAGCAGTTTAACCCCGGGTTCGGGAGTGGCCGGGGAGCTGTTTTTT.

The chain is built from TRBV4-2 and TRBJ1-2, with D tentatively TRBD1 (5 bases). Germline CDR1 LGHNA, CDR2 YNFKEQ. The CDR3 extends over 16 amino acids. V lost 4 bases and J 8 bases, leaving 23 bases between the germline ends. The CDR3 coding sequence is TGTGCCAGCAGCCCTCCCCTTGTGGAGGGGCAAAGAGGCTACACCTTC. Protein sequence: CASSPPLVEGQRGYTF.

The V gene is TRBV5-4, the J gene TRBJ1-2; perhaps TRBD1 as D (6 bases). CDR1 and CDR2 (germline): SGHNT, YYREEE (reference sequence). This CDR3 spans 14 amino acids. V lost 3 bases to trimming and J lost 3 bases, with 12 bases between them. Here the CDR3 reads CASSWDKGHYGYTF. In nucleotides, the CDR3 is TGTGCCAGCAGCTGGGACAAGGGTCACTATGGCTACACCTTC.

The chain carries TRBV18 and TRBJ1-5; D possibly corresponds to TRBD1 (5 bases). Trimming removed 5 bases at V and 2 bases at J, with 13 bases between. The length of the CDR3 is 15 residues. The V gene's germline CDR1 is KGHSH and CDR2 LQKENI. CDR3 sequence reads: CASSGTPDGNQPQHF. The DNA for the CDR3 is TGTGCCAGCTCAGGGACTCCGGATGGCAATCAGCCCCAGCATTTT.

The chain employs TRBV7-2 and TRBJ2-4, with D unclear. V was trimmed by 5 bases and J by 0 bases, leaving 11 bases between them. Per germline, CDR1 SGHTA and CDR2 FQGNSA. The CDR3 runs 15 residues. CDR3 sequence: CASSGLTLAKNIQYF. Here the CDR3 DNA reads TGTGCCAGCAGCGGGCTTACTTTAGCCAAAAACATTCAGTACTTC.

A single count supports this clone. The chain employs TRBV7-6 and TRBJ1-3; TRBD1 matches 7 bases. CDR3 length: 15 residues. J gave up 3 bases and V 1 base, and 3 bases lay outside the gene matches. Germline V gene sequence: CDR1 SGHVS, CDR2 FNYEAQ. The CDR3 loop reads CASSLGQGGGNTIYF. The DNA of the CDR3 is TGTGCCAGCAGCTTAGGACAGGGCGGTGGAAACACCATATATTTT. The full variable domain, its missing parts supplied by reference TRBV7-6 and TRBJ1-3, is GAGVSQSPRYKVTKRGQDVALRCDPISGHVSLYWYRQALGQGPEFLTYFNYEAQQDKSGLPNDRFSAERPEGSISTLTIQRTEQRDSAMYRCASSLGQGGGNTIYFGEGSWLTVV.

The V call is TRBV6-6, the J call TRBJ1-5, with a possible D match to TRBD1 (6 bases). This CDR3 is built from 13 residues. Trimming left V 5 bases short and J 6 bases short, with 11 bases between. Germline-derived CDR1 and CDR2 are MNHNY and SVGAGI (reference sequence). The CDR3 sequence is CASSPDRTQPQHF. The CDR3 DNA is TGTGCCAGCAGTCCCGACAGGACTCAGCCCCAGCATTTT.

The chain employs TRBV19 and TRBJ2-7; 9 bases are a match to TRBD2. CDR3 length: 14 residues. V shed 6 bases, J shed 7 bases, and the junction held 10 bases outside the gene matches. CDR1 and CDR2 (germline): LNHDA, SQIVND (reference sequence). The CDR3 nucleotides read TGTGCCAGTAGATCAGCGGGAGGAACGGGGGAGCAGTACTTC. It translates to CASRSAGGTGEQYF.

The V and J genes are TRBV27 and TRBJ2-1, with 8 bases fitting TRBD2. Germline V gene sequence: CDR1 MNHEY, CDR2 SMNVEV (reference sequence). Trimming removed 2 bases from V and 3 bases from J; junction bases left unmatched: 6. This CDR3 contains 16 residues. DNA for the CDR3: TGTGCCAGCAGTTTACTGTTAGCGGGACGCTACAATGAGCAGTTCTTC. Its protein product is CASSLLLAGRYNEQFF.

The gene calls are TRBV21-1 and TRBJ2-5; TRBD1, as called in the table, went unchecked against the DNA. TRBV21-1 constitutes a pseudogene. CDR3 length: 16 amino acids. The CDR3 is CASSAFRTAGRETQYF. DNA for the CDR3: TGTGCCAGCAGCGCTTTTCGGACCGCAGGGCGGGAGACCCAGTACTTC.

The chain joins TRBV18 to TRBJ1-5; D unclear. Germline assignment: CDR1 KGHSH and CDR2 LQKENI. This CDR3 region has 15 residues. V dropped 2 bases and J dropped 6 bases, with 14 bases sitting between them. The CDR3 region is CASSPWEGSVQPQHF. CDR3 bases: TGTGCCAGCTCACCATGGGAGGGAAGTGTTCAGCCCCAGCATTTT.

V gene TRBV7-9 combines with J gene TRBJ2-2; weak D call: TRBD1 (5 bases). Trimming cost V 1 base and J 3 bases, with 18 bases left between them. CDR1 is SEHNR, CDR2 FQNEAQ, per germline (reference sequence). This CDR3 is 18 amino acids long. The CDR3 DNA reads TGTGCCAGCAGCTTAGATAAGGGGCTAGACCGGGACACCGGGGAGCTGTTTTTT. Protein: CASSLDKGLDRDTGELFF. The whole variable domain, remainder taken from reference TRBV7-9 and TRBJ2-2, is DTGVSQNPRHKITKRGQNVTFRCDPISEHNRLYWYRQTLGQGPEFLTYFQNEAQLEKSRLLSDRFSAERPKGSFSTLEIQRTEQGDSAMYLCASSLDKGLDRDTGELFFGEGSRLTVL.

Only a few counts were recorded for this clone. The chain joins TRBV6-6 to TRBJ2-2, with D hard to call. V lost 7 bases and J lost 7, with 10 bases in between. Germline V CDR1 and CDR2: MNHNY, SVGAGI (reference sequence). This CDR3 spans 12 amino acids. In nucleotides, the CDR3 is TGTGCCAGCACCCAAGAGGTCGGGGAGCTGTTTTTT. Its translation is CASTQEVGELFF.

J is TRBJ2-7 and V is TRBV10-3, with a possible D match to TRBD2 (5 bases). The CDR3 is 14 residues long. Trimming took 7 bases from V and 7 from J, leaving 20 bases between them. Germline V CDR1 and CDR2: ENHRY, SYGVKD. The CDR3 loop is CAINSGEAVREQYF. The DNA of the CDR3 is TGTGCCATCAACAGCGGAGAGGCGGTTCGGGAGCAGTACTTC.

CDR3 sequence (DNA): TGTGCCAGCGGGACAGGGGTTTTCTACGAGCAGTACTTC. Residues: CASGTGVFYEQYF. The chain has TRBV2 and TRBJ2-7; TRBD1 aligns across 10 bases. This CDR3 spans 13 amino acids. CDR1 and CDR2 from the germline V gene are SNHLY and FYNNEI. The trim removed 8 bases at V and 3 bases at J, leaving 4 bases unmatched. The full variable domain, with the rest looked up from reference TRBV2 and TRBJ2-7, is EPEVTQTPSHQVTQMGQEVILRCVPISNHLYFYWYRQILGQKVEFLVSFYNNEISEKSEIFDDQFSVERPDGSNFTLKIRSTKLEDSAMYFCASGTGVFYEQYFGPGTRLTVT.

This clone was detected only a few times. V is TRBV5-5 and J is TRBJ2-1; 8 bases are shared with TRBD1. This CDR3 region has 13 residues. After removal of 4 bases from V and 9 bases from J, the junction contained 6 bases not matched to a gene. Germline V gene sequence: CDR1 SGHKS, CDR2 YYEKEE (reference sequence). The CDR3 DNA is TGTGCCAGCAGCCGACAGGGGACGGGTGAGCAGTTCTTC. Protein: CASSRQGTGEQFF. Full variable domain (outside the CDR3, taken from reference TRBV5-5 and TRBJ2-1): DAGVTQSPTHLIKTRGQQVTLRCSPISGHKSVSWYQQVLGQGPQFIFQYYEKEERGRGNFPDRFSARQFPNYSSELNVNALLLGDSALYLCASSRQGTGEQFFGPGTRLTVL.

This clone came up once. The CDR3 loop is CASSFPSSGNTIYF. For the CDR3, the DNA is TGTGCCAGCAGCTTTCCCTCCTCTGGAAACACCATATATTTT. The chain recombines TRBV5-5 with TRBJ1-3; D unresolved. This CDR3 has 14 amino acids. Germline V gives CDR1 SGHKS, CDR2 YYEKEE (reference sequence). The germline V and J ends were trimmed by 2 bases and 0 bases, with 6 bases remaining between them.

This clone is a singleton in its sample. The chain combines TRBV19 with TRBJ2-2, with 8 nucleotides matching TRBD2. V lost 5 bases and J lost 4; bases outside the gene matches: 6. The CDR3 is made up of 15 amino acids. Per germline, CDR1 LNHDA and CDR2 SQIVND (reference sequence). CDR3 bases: TGTGCCAGTAGTCCAGCGGGAGTTAGCACCGGGGAGCTGTTTTTT. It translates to CASSPAGVSTGELFF.

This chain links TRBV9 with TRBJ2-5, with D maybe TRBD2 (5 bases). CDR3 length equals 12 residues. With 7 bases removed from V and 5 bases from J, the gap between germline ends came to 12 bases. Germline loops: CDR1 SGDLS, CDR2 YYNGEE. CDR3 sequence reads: CASSRTGETQYF. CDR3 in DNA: TGTGCCAGCTCCAGGACGGGGGAGACCCAGTACTTC.

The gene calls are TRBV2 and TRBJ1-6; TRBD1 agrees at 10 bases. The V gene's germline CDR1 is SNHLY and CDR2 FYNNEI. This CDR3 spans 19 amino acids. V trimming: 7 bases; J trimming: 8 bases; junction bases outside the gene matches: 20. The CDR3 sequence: CASMGLGPGQGFIYSPLHF. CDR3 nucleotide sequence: TGTGCCAGCATGGGATTGGGCCCGGGACAGGGGTTTATTTATTCACCCCTCCACTTT.

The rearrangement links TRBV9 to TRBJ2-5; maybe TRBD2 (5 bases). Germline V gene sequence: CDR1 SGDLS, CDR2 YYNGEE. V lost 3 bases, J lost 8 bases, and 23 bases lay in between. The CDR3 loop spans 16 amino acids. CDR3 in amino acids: CASSALSPSGSGTQYF. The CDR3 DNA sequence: TGTGCCAGCAGCGCACTCTCACCCTCGGGCAGCGGAACCCAGTACTTC.

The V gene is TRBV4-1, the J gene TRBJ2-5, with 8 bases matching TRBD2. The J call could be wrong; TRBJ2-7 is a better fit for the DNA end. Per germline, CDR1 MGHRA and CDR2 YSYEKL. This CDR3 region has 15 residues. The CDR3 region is CASSQDQGTSDEQYF. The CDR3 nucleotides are TGCGCCAGCAGCCAAGATCAAGGGACTAGTGACGAGCAGTACTTC.

The CDR3 nucleotides are TGTGCCAGCTCACTAGACAGGGGGTATTCACCCCTCCACTTT. Translating gives CASSLDRGYSPLHF. This rearrangement joins TRBV18 to TRBJ1-6; 9 bases match TRBD1. CDR1 is KGHSH and CDR2 is LQKENI in the germline V gene. The ends lost 4 bases at V and 8 bases at J; junction bases unmatched: 3. The CDR3 has 14 amino acids.